Listed below are T cell receptor beta chains from one sample, sequenced in a study of shared clonotypes between healthy human individuals. Using immunoSEQ multiplex PCR, the repertoire was profiled, and TCRdb retains in-frame clones only, with some absent. Found here are over 750,000 clones, 96% of them singletons; the top ten hold over 0.2%. The specimen sequenced was naive CD8+ T cells sorted from blood. The receptors originated from a man younger than 45 in good health. CDR3s include the opening cysteine and the closing phenylalanine or tryptophan. The D gene is left open where the match is weak. Where a row states a size, it is once, few, many or the class of an expanded clone; other rows omit it.

J,size,D,V,CDR3,DNA
TRBJ1-4,once,-,TRBV7-9,CASSWVEGGSGEKLFF,TGTGCCAGCAGCTGGGTCGAAGGGGGATCCGGTGAAAAACTGTTTTTT
TRBJ1-1,-,-,TRBV6-5,CASSYSGGTEAFF,TGTGCCAGCAGTTACTCGGGAGGAACTGAAGCTTTCTTT
TRBJ2-7,-,TRBD2,TRBV27,CASSSGGRAFEQYF,TGTGCCAGCAGTTCTGGGGGGAGGGCCTTCGAGCAGTACTTC
TRBJ1-4,-,-,TRBV29-1,CSVLGDGGKLFF,TGCAGCGTTTTAGGCGATGGTGGGAAACTGTTTTTT
TRBJ1-1,once,-,TRBV10-3,CAITGALAGAPTEAFF,TGTGCCATCACCGGAGCATTGGCGGGGGCGCCCACTGAAGCTTTCTTT
TRBJ1-2,-,-,TRBV14,CASSQDARDNGGYTF,TGTGCCAGCAGCCAAGACGCCCGGGACAACGGAGGCTACACCTTC
TRBJ2-1,once,-,TRBV29-1,CSTEYNKHEQFF,TGCAGCACCGAGTATAATAAGCATGAGCAGTTCTTC
TRBJ1-5,-,-,TRBV28,CASSFGGRGPQHF,TGTGCCAGCAGTTTCGGGGGCAGGGGGCCCCAGCATTTT
TRBJ1-2,-,-,TRBV6-1,CASRWRHTPYGYTF,TGTGCCAGCAGATGGAGACACACCCCTTATGGCTACACCTTC
TRBJ2-7,-,TRBD2,TRBV5-4,CASSFSGSPYEQYF,TGTGCCAGCAGCTTTAGCGGGAGCCCCTACGAGCAGTACTTC
TRBJ1-1,-,-,TRBV10-3,CAISEIPRGFGAFF,TGTGCCATCAGTGAAATACCCCGGGGCTTTGGAGCTTTCTTT
TRBJ2-3,-,-,TRBV6-1,CASSEGEYRAGTDTQYF,TGTGCCAGCAGTGAAGGGGAATACAGGGCCGGTACAGATACGCAGTATTTT
TRBJ2-7,-,TRBD2,TRBV11-2,CASSLAGEAYEQYF,TGTGCCAGCAGCCTAGCGGGGGAAGCCTACGAGCAGTACTTC
TRBJ2-7,once,-,TRBV28,CASMEETGLYEQYF,TGTGCCAGCATGGAGGAGACTGGTTTGTACGAGCAGTACTTC
TRBJ1-4,-,-,TRBV5-5,CASSPRQGRNTNEKLFF,TGTGCCAGCAGCCCCCGGCAGGGGCGGAACACTAATGAAAAACTGTTTTTT
TRBJ2-1,-,-,TRBV27,CASSPGSSYNEQFF,TGTGCCAGCAGTCCAGGGTCCTCCTACAATGAGCAGTTCTTC
TRBJ2-1,-,-,TRBV27,CASSPGTLISYNEQFF,TGTGCCAGCAGTCCTGGGACTCTGATATCCTACAATGAGCAGTTCTTC
TRBJ2-5,-,-,TRBV6-5,CASSRAGEETQYF,TGTGCCAGCAGCCGCGCAGGGGAAGAGACCCAGTACTTC
TRBJ2-2,-,TRBD2,TRBV7-6,CASSLMAGGTGELFF,TGTGCCAGCAGCTTGATGGCGGGAGGTACCGGGGAGCTGTTTTTT
TRBJ1-2,-,-,TRBV27,CASKNLGHDGYTF,TGTGCCAGCAAGAACCTCGGACATGATGGCTACACCTTC
TRBJ2-4,-,-,TRBV28,CASSSRLTFPLKDAKNIQYF,TGTGCCAGCAGTTCTCGACTCACATTTCCCCTCAAGGATGCCAAAAACATTCAGTACTTC
TRBJ2-2,once,-,TRBV13,CASSPGGNTGELFF,TGTGCCAGCAGCCCCGGAGGGAACACCGGGGAGCTGTTTTTT
TRBJ2-1,-,TRBD2,TRBV14,CASRPTSGRYNEQFF,TGTGCCAGCAGACCGACTAGCGGAAGATACAATGAGCAGTTCTTC
TRBJ2-7,-,-,TRBV27,CASSQTQGYEQYF,TGTGCCAGCAGCCAGACACAAGGCTACGAGCAGTACTTC
TRBJ1-5,-,-,TRBV19,CASSETSLNQPQHF,TGTGCCAGTAGTGAGACGAGCCTAAATCAGCCCCAGCATTTT
TRBJ1-1,-,-,TRBV25-1,CASRTGLAEAFF,TGTGCCAGCAGAACGGGTCTTGCTGAAGCTTTCTTT
TRBJ2-1,-,TRBD2,TRBV7-3,CASSSQAGAIYNEQFF,TGTGCCAGCAGCTCCCAAGCGGGGGCCATTTACAATGAGCAGTTCTTC
TRBJ2-2,-,-,TRBV2,CASGRGFGGELFF,TGTGCCAGCGGACGGGGTTTTGGCGGGGAGCTGTTTTTT
TRBJ2-1,-,-,TRBV25-1,CASSVREGWNEQFF,TGTGCCAGCAGTGTAAGGGAAGGGTGGAATGAGCAGTTCTTC
TRBJ2-7,-,-,TRBV7-9,CASSDPQQDYEQYF,TGTGCCAGCAGCGATCCTCAACAGGACTACGAGCAGTACTTC
TRBJ2-1,-,TRBD1,TRBV7-9,CASSSTGTGRNEQFF,TGTGCCAGCAGCTCGACCGGGACAGGGCGAAATGAGCAGTTCTTC
TRBJ2-7,-,-,TRBV29-1,CSVVKIAPYEQYF,TGCAGCGTCGTAAAGATAGCCCCCTACGAGCAGTACTTC
TRBJ2-1,-,-,TRBV4-1,CASSQEGGQGDYNEQFF,TGCGCCAGCAGCCAAGAGGGAGGTCAGGGAGACTACAATGAGCAGTTCTTC
TRBJ2-1,-,-,TRBV2,CASKGDEQFF,TGTGCCAGCAAAGGGGATGAGCAGTTCTTC
TRBJ1-1,-,-,TRBV9,CASSEGSNTEAFF,TGTGCCAGCAGCGAAGGAAGCAACACTGAAGCTTTCTTT
TRBJ2-1,-,TRBD1,TRBV4-1,CASSHGQGPDEQFF,TGCGCCAGCAGCCACGGACAGGGTCCGGATGAGCAGTTCTTC
TRBJ2-2,-,-,TRBV5-4,CASLPEGDTGELFF,TGTGCCAGCTTACCGGAGGGGGACACCGGGGAGCTGTTTTTT
TRBJ2-2,-,-,TRBV7-9,CASSFPSGELFF,TGTGCCAGCAGCTTCCCGTCCGGGGAGCTGTTTTTT
TRBJ2-1,-,TRBD1,TRBV7-9,CASSVSGTGAPQQFF,TGTGCCAGCAGCGTTTCCGGGACAGGGGCTCCCCAGCAGTTCTTC
TRBJ2-1,-,-,TRBV11-2,CASSPDEARGRASYNEQFF,TGTGCCAGCAGCCCGGACGAGGCGAGGGGGAGGGCCTCATACAATGAGCAGTTCTTC
TRBJ2-6,-,TRBD1,TRBV10-2,CASGERWAVTGAGANVLTF,TGCGCCAGCGGAGAGCGGTGGGCAGTGACAGGGGCTGGGGCCAACGTCCTGACTTTC
TRBJ2-1,once,TRBD1,TRBV27,CASSAGTGDNEQFF,TGTGCCAGCAGTGCCGGGACAGGGGACAATGAGCAGTTCTTC
TRBJ2-7,-,-,TRBV6-1,CASSEYSTVAYEQYF,TGTGCCAGCAGTGAATATAGCACGGTGGCCTACGAGCAGTACTTC
TRBJ2-7,-,TRBD1,TRBV7-9,CASSNQKTGSSYEQYF,TGTGCCAGCAGCAACCAAAAGACAGGGAGCTCCTACGAGCAGTACTTC
TRBJ1-5,-,-,TRBV19,CASSIGGFNQPQHF,TGTGCCAGTAGTATAGGCGGGTTTAATCAGCCCCAGCATTTT
TRBJ1-1,-,-,TRBV25-1,CASSERGGTEAFF,TGTGCCAGCAGTGAACGGGGTGGAACTGAAGCTTTCTTT
TRBJ2-2,-,-,TRBV11-3,CASSFLQNTGELFF,TGTGCCAGCAGCTTTTTACAGAACACCGGGGAGCTGTTTTTT
TRBJ2-1,-,-,TRBV14,CASSQGAEYGFF,TGTGCCAGCAGCCAAGGTGCCGAGTACGGGTTCTTC
TRBJ2-5,-,-,TRBV7-9,CASSLESETQYF,TGTGCCAGCAGCTTAGAGAGTGAGACCCAGTACTTC
TRBJ1-2,-,TRBD1,TRBV7-9,CASRGTGINYGYTF,TGTGCCAGCAGAGGGACAGGGATTAACTATGGCTACACCTTC
TRBJ2-7,-,-,TRBV29-1,CSVEGNSHEQYF,TGCAGCGTTGAAGGTAACAGCCACGAGCAGTACTTC
TRBJ2-3,-,TRBD1,TRBV5-1,CASKDRGFTDTQYF,TGCGCCAGCAAGGACAGGGGGTTCACAGATACGCAGTATTTT
TRBJ2-7,-,-,TRBV27,CASSLSGGNEQYF,TGTGCCAGCAGTTTAAGTGGCGGTAACGAGCAGTACTTC
TRBJ2-3,-,-,TRBV6-6,CASSYLDQDTQYF,TGTGCCAGCAGTTACCTGGACCAAGATACGCAGTATTTT
TRBJ1-1,-,-,TRBV5-6,CASSLDESFSEAFF,TGTGCCAGCAGCTTGGATGAGAGTTTCTCTGAAGCTTTCTTT